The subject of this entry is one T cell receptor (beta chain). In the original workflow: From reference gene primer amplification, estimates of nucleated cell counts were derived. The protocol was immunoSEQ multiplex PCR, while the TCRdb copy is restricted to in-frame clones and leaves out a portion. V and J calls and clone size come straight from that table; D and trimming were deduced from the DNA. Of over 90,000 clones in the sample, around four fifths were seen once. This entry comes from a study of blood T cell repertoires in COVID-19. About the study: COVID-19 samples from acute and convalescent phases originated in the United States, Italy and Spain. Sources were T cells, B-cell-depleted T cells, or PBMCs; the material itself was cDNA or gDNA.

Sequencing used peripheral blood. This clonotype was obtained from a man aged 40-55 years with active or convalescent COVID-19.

DNA for the CDR3: TGTGCCAGCAACAACTGGGGGGGGGAGCAGTTCTTC. As protein: CASNNWGGEQFF. This chain uses TRBV5-6 with TRBJ2-1; 7 bases match TRBD2. The CDR3 has 12 amino acids. Germline V gene data show CDR1 as SGHDT and CDR2 as YYEEEE. V lost 6 bases, J lost 10 bases, and 7 bases stayed unmatched.